These 22 T cell receptor beta chains were sequenced from one sample in a study of cytomegalovirus exposure and HLA in healthy donors. The study ran its PCR with 60 Vbeta and 13 Jbeta primers. Assay: immunoSEQ multiplex PCR; the TCRdb copy retains only in-frame clones and omits some. The data show about 89,000 clones, with about 80% seen just once and 1.3% to 1.5% held by the top ten. The material sequenced was PBMCs. These receptors originate from a male donor in good health and CMV-seronegative.

The chain recombines TRBV2 with TRBJ1-4, with D maybe TRBD1 (6 bases). The germline V gene encodes CDR1 SNHLY and CDR2 FYNNEI. The CDR3 sequence is 16 residues long. Trimming removed 6 bases from V and 0 bases from J, with 14 bases in between. The CDR3 here is CASRPDRLATNEKLFF. The CDR3 DNA is TGTGCCAGCAGACCTGACAGGCTTGCAACTAATGAAAAACTGTTTTTT.

J is TRBJ2-5 and V is TRBV7-2, with D possibly TRBD2 on 5 matching bases. The germline gives CDR1 SGHTA, CDR2 FQGNSA. The V gene lost 2 bases and the J gene lost 2 bases, with 12 bases spanning the gap. This CDR3 comprises 15 residues. CDR3 region: CASSLSRGHQETQYF. CDR3 DNA sequence: TGTGCCAGCAGCTTATCACGAGGGCATCAAGAGACCCAGTACTTC.

DNA for the CDR3: TGTGCCAGCAGCTTGATCAGCGGGCCCACAGATACGCAGTATTTT. It codes for CASSLISGPTDTQYF. The chain couples TRBV5-6 to TRBJ2-3, with a possible D match to TRBD2 (6 bases). The germline V gene encodes CDR1 SGHDT and CDR2 YYEEEE. The CDR3 is made up of 15 amino acids. The V and J ends lost 1 base and 2 bases respectively, with 11 bases between them.

The V gene is TRBV6-5, the J gene TRBJ2-3, with D hard to call. V dropped 6 bases and J dropped 0 bases, with 10 bases sitting between them. Germline CDR1 MNHEY, CDR2 SVGAGI. The CDR3 consists of 14 residues. CDR3 nucleotide sequence: TGTGCCAGCAGATCAGTGACTAGCACAGATACGCAGTATTTT. Amino acids: CASRSVTSTDTQYF.

This clone was seen only a few times. The V call is TRBV9, the J call TRBJ1-4, with 8 bases that match TRBD1. The junction had 5 bases not matched to a gene; V was cut back by 3 bases and J by 4 bases. This CDR3 spans 15 amino acids. CDR1 SGDLS and CDR2 YYNGEE come from the germline V gene. The CDR3 bases are TGTGCCAGCAGCGGAGGACAGGGCCTTAATGAAAAACTGTTTTTT. Encoded protein: CASSGGQGLNEKLFF.

The chain couples TRBV19 to TRBJ1-2, with 7 bases fitting TRBD1. J lost 5 bases, V lost 3 bases, and 3 bases had no gene match. CDR3 size: 13 residues. Germline V gene lookup returns CDR1 LNHDA and CDR2 SQIVND (reference sequence). CDR3 nucleotides: TGTGCCAGTAGTATGCGGGACAGTTATGGCTACACCTTC. This translates into CASSMRDSYGYTF. The full variable domain, rest sourced from reference TRBV19 and TRBJ1-2, is DGGITQSPKYLFRKEGQNVTLSCEQNLNHDAMYWYRQDPGQGLRLIYYSQIVNDFQKGDIAEGYSVSREKKESFPLTVTSAQKNPTAFYLCASSMRDSYGYTFGSGTRLTVV.

V and J are TRBV10-1 and TRBJ2-3, with TRBD2 identical over 15 bases. The CDR3 runs to 16 residues. CDR1 is WNHNN and CDR2 is SYGVQD in the germline V gene (reference sequence). J gave up 4 bases and V 4 bases, and 3 bases lay outside the gene matches. The CDR3 region is CASSVGLAGGSDTQYF. The CDR3 nucleotides read TGCGCCAGCAGTGTGGGACTAGCGGGAGGTTCAGATACGCAGTATTTT.

V and J are TRBV30 and TRBJ2-7; TRBD1 matches 12 bases. Losses at the gene ends were 0 bases for V and 9 bases for J; bases not matched to a gene: 9. The CDR3 runs 15 residues. CDR1 and CDR2 from the germline V gene are GTSNPN and SVGIG (reference sequence). The chain's CDR3 is CAWSVLGTGGAAQYF. The CDR3 DNA reads as TGTGCCTGGAGTGTTCTCGGGACAGGGGGCGCGGCGCAGTACTTC.

The genes are TRBV6-5 and TRBJ1-1; D call uncertain. Trimming removed 2 bases from V and 10 bases from J, with 20 bases in between. The V gene's germline CDR1 is MNHEY and CDR2 SVGAGI. There are 15 residues in the CDR3. CDR3 sequence (DNA): TGTGCCAGCAGTTACGATGTGGGGTGGAATGGGAGAGCTTTCTTT. This encodes CASSYDVGWNGRAFF.

This clone is a singleton in its sample. The CDR3 sequence is CASRPGSSGYTF. DNA of the CDR3: TGTGCCAGCAGGCCGGGGTCATCTGGCTACACCTTC. This chain uses TRBV2 with TRBJ1-2; D is undetermined. The CDR3 runs 12 residues. From germline, CDR1 is SNHLY and CDR2 FYNNEI. Trimming took off 6 bases at V and 7 bases at J, with 12 bases between the two ends.

V is TRBV27 and J is TRBJ1-1; D is possibly TRBD1 (6 bases). Trimming removed 3 bases from V and 1 base from J, with 15 bases in between. The CDR3 runs to 16 residues. The germline V gene encodes CDR1 MNHEY and CDR2 SMNVEV (reference sequence). DNA of the CDR3: TGTGCCAGCAGTTTGTCGACGGGACATTGGAACACTGAAGCTTTCTTT. This encodes CASSLSTGHWNTEAFF.

The J gene is TRBJ2-7, the V gene TRBV6-6, with D unclear. Trimming stripped 5 bases from V and 0 bases from J, with 11 bases between. Germline CDR1 MNHNY, CDR2 SVGAGI (reference sequence). CDR3 length: 14 residues. The CDR3 region has the DNA TGTGCCAGCAGTACCGTCATGAGCTCCTACGAGCAGTACTTC. It specifies CASSTVMSSYEQYF.

This clone appeared a single time. DNA for the CDR3: TGCGCCAGCAGCCAACCGGGACAGGGGCTGTGGGATGAGCAGTTCTTC. Translated, it gives CASSQPGQGLWDEQFF. V usage is TRBV4-1 and J usage is TRBJ2-1; 10 bases line up with TRBD1. The CDR3 loop spans 16 amino acids. Germline V gene data show CDR1 as MGHRA and CDR2 as YSYEKL. The trim removed 2 bases at V and 8 bases at J, leaving 9 bases unmatched.

This rearrangement joins TRBV19 to TRBJ2-3; 8 bases agree with TRBD1. The ends lost 1 base at V and 2 bases at J; junction bases unmatched: 11. Germline V gene lookup returns CDR1 LNHDA and CDR2 SQIVND (reference sequence). This CDR3 is 18 amino acids long. CDR3: CASSIGVRTGSFTDTQYF. CDR3 in DNA: TGTGCCAGTAGTATAGGTGTCAGGACAGGGAGCTTCACAGATACGCAGTATTTT.

The genes are TRBV5-1 and TRBJ1-1; possibly TRBD1 for D (5 bases). V lost 6 bases and J 7 bases, leaving 10 bases between the germline ends. The CDR3 covers 11 residues. The V gene's germline CDR1 is SGHRS and CDR2 YFSETQ. CDR3 bases: TGCGCCAGCACGGGGGGGGGTGAAGCTTTCTTT. It translates to CASTGGGEAFF.

This clone was seen a few times. This chain uses TRBV4-3 with TRBJ1-4; D not certain. Per the germline V gene, CDR1 is LGHNA and CDR2 is YSLEER. The CDR3 is 16 residues long. V was shortened by 1 base and J by 10 bases, with 19 bases between the two germline ends. The CDR3 spells CASSQAEGLRSGKLFF. CDR3 sequence (DNA): TGCGCCAGCAGCCAAGCCGAAGGACTTCGGAGCGGAAAACTGTTTTTT.

This chain joins TRBV30 and TRBJ2-7; 7 bases agree with TRBD1. The ends lost 4 bases at V and 7 bases at J; junction bases unmatched: 10. The CDR3 is 13 amino acids. Germline V lookup: CDR1 GTSNPN, CDR2 SVGIG (reference sequence). As DNA, the CDR3 is TGTGCCTGGACGGTTGAGGGGGCCTGGGAGCAGTACTTC. It encodes CAWTVEGAWEQYF.

The chain uses TRBV29-1 and TRBJ2-7; no clear D gene. The CDR3 is 11 amino acids. The V gene's germline CDR1 is SQVTM and CDR2 ANQGSEA. The V gene lost 5 bases and the J gene lost 2 bases, with 7 bases spanning the gap. This chain's CDR3 is CSVRTAYEQYF. The CDR3, as DNA: TGCAGCGTTCGTACTGCCTACGAGCAGTACTTC.

J is TRBJ1-1 and V is TRBV7-2; 10 bases align to TRBD1. V shed 5 bases and J 3 bases; nucleotides not matched to a gene: 9. The CDR3 loop spans 16 amino acids. Looked up from germline, CDR1 is SGHTA and CDR2 is FQGNSA. In DNA, the CDR3 is TGTGCCAGCAGCCAAGACAGGGGGCAGGAGGACACTGAAGCTTTCTTT. This translates into CASSQDRGQEDTEAFF. Complete variable domain (other parts from reference TRBV7-2 and TRBJ1-1): GAGVSQSPSNKVTEKGKDVELRCDPISGHTALYWYRQSLGQGLEFLIYFQGNSAPDKSGLPSDRFSAERTGGSVSTLTIQRTQQEDSAVYLCASSQDRGQEDTEAFFGQGTRLTVV.

The J gene is TRBJ1-3, the V gene TRBV4-1; D call uncertain. V dropped 5 bases and J dropped 3 bases, with 17 bases sitting between them. CDR1 and CDR2 (germline): MGHRA, YSYEKL. This CDR3 comprises 16 residues. CDR3 in amino acids: CASSSQWSNGGNTIYF. As DNA, the CDR3 is TGCGCCAGCAGCTCTCAGTGGTCAAATGGTGGAAACACCATATATTTT.

The J gene is TRBJ2-1, the V gene TRBV5-6; 9 bases line up with TRBD2. CDR1 is SGHDT, CDR2 YYEEEE, per germline. This CDR3 has 14 amino acids. Trimming took 0 bases from V and 6 from J; bases not matched to a gene: 1. The CDR3 DNA reads as TGTGCCAGCAGCTTGGAACTAGCGGGCAATGAGCAGTTCTTC. Translated: CASSLELAGNEQFF.

The CDR3 DNA follows: TGTGCCTGGACCGGGACAGGCATTTCACCCCTCCACTTT. Translated: CAWTGTGISPLHF. The chain uses TRBV30 and TRBJ1-6; 8 nucleotides align to TRBD1. Trimming took 4 bases from V and 9 from J; bases not matched to a gene: 5. CDR1 GTSNPN and CDR2 SVGIG come from the germline V gene (reference sequence). This CDR3 is built from 13 residues. The variable domain in full, with the rest retrieved from reference TRBV30 and TRBJ1-6, is SQTIHQWPATLVQPVGSPLSLECTVEGTSNPNLYWYRQAAGRGLQLLFYSVGIGQISSEVPQNLSASRPQDRQFILSSKKLLLSDSGFYLCAWTGTGISPLHFGNGTRLTVT.